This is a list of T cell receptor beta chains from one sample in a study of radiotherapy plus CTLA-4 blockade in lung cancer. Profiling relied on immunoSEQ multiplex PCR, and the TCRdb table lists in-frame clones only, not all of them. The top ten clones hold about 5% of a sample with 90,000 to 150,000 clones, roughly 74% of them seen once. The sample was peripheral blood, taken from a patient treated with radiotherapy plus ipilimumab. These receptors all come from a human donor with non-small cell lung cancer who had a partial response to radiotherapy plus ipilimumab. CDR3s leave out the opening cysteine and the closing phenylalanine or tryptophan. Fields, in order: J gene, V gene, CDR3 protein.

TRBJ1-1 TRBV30 AGQFRRLMNTEAF
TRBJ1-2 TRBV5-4 ASSWGGGQEYGYT
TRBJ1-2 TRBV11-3 ASSRDRTEYGYT
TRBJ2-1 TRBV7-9 ASSPRDRNYNEQF
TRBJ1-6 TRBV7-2 ASSLTGRSPLH
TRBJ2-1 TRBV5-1 ASSGKQGGNYNEQF
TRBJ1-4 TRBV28 ASSTWTGANEKLF
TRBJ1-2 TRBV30 AWSVKGQEGLVRGYT
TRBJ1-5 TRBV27 ASSSTGVSNQPQH
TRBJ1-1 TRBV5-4 ASSLHGGTEAF
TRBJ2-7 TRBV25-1 ASSLGGDYEQY
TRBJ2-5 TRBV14 ASSQRTPLISLVASPETQY
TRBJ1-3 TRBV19 ASRIGSGNTIY
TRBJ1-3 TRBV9 ASSAQGGSGNTIY
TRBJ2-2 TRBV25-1 ASKGQAYTGELF
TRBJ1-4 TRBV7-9 ASRRGTNEKLF
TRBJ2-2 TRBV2 ASGRGGRNTGELF
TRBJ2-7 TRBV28 ASGIGQSSYEQY
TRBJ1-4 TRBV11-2 ASSPPGLELF
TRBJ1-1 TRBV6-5 ASSLQEGTREAF
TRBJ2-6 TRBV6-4 ASSDPSRSGANVLT
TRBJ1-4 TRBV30 AWAGAANEKLF
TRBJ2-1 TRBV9 ASSVVGDRGGEQF
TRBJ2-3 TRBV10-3 AISPLGTGGPDTQY
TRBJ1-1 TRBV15 ATSRLSRTVTEAF
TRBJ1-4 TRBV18 ASSPGQIKATNEKLF
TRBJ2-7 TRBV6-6 ASTPWPGYEQY
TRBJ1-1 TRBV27 ASSLRQGMNTEAF
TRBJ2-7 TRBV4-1 ASSQYTNSGMGQY
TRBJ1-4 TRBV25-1 ASSETGNFNEKLF
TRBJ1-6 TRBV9 ASSVAGDWASPLH
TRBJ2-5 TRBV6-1 ASIGLARETQY
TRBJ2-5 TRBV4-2 ASSPDNARETQY
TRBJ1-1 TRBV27 ASSFRENTEAF
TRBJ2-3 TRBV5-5 ASSLRLAGYSTDTQY
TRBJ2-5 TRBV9 ASSAGGTQY
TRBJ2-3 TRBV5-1 ASSLERESDTQY
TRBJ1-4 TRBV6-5 ASRAQGTAREKLF
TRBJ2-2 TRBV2 ASRTQGSHAGELF
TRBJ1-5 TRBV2 ASRVDRGGNQPQH
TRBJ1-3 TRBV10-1 ASSELAEYISGNTIY
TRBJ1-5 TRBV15 ATSRGQAGQPQH
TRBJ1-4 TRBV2 ASSLGGLANEKLF
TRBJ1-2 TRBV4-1 ASSQDLGAPAYGYT
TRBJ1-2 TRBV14 ASSRKGTGLTDYGYT
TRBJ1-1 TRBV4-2 ASSPLQGSRTEAF
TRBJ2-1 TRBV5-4 ASSWGLGSYNEQF
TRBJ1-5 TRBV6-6 ASSPRWSNQPQH
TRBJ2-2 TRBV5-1 ASIPGGSNTGELF
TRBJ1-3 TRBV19 ASTTTGVISGNTIY
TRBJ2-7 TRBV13 ASSPGIAGSEQY
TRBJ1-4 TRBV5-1 ASSLQGATNEKLF
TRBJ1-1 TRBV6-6 ASNGRGASHTEAF
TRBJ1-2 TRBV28 ASKRGDLVYGYT
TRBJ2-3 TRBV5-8 ASSLGWTSGRTVMQY